This TCR beta chain was recorded in a study of neurological immune-mediated disorders. The CDR3 has 14 residues. Germline V gene data show CDR1 as SQVTM and CDR2 as ANQGSEA. Trimming pared 6 bases from V and 6 bases from J, leaving 17 bases between. There are many counts of this clonotype. The cDNA was produced through 5'RACE with 10-nucleotide random UMIs. TCRdb called the 5' RACE reads again in MiXCR, with one record for every CDR3 protein. This table has around 69,000 distinct CDR3 sequences, roughly 4.8% appearing once. The rearrangement uses TRBV29-1 and TRBJ2-2; D tentatively reads TRBD1 or TRBD2 (6 bases each). Material: PBMCs. The sequence derives from a man aged 25 to 40 with multiple sclerosis. CDR3 sequence: CSVAGGAIAGELFF. The CDR3 DNA is TGCAGCGTCGCCGGGGGCGCGATAGCCGGGGAGCTGTTTTTT.